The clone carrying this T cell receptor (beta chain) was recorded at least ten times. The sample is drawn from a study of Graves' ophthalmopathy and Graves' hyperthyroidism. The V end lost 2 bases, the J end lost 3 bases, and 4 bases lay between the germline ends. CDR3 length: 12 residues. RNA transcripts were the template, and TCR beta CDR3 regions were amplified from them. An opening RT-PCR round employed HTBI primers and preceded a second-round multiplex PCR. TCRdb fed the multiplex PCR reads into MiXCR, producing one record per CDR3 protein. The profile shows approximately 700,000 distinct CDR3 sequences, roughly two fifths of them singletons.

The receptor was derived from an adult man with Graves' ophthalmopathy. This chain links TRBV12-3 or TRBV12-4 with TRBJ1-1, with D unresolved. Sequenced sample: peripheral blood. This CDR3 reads CASSLYDTEAFF. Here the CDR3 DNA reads TGTGCCAGCAGTTTATACGACACTGAAGCTTTCTTT.